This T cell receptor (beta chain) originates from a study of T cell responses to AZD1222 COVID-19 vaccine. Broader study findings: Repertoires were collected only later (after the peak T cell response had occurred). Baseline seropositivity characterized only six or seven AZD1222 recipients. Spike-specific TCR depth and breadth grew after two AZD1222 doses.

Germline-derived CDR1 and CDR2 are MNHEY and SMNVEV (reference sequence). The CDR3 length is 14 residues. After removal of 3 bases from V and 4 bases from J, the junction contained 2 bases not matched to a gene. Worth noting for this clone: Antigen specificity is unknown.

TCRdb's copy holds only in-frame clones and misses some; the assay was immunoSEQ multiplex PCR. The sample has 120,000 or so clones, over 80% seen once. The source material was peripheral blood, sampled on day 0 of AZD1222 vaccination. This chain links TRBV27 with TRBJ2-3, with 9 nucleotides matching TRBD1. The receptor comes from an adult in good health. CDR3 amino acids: CASSFTGGSDTQYF. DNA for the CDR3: TGTGCCAGCAGTTTCACAGGGGGCTCAGATACGCAGTATTTT.